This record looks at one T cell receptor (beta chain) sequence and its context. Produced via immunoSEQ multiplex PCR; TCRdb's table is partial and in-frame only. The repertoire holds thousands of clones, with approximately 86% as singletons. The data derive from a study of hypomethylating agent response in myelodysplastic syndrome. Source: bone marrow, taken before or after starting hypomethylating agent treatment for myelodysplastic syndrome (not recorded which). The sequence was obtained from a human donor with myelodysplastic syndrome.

CDR3 region: CASGQDSYNSPLHF. In DNA, the CDR3 is TGTGCCAGCGGGCAGGACTCATATAATTCACCCCTCCACTTT. This chain joins TRBV2 and TRBJ1-6; D remains unclear. V was pared by 8 bases and J by 4 bases, with 12 bases between. Germline V gene lookup returns CDR1 SNHLY and CDR2 FYNNEI. The CDR3 loop spans 14 amino acids. Full variable domain (outside the CDR3, taken from reference TRBV2 and TRBJ1-6): EPEVTQTPSHQVTQMGQEVILRCVPISNHLYFYWYRQILGQKVEFLVSFYNNEISEKSEIFDDQFSVERPDGSNFTLKIRSTKLEDSAMYFCASGQDSYNSPLHFGNGTRLTVT.